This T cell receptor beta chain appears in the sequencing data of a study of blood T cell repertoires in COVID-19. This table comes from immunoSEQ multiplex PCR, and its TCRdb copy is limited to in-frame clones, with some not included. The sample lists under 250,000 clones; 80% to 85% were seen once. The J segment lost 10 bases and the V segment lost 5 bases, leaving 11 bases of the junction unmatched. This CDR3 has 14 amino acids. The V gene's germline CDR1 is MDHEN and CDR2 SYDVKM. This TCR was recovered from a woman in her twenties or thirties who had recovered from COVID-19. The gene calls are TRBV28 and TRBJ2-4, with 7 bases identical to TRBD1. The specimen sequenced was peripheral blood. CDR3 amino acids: CASSLHGTAAIQYF. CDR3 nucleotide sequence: TGTGCCAGCAGTCTCCACGGGACAGCGGCTATTCAGTACTTC.